This TCR beta chain was identified in a study of early T cells in non-severe SARS-CoV-2 infection (dated by TCRdb to about 2021). For context, the study as a whole: Because TCR sequencing was done on bulk RNA from unsorted whole blood, the alpha and beta chains could not be paired.

The study was a case-control design nested within a healthcare worker cohort in London, UK, with weekly nasopharyngeal swab PCR tests and blood sampling. Between 23 and 31 March 2020, the week of the UK lockdown, healthcare workers were enrolled and then followed up weekly for as long as 16 weeks. The library was generated by 5' RACE. The sequencing machine was a NextSeq 500. To correct for sequencing error and PCR bias, the TCR library protocol tagged individual cDNA molecules with unique molecular identifiers. TCR alpha and beta chains were both sequenced, and the abundances of alpha and beta sequences in each sample were closely correlated with each other. In the original analysis: V gene, J gene and CDR3 annotation of TCR sequences was performed with Decombinator V4. Expanded TCRs were defined as changing significantly between any two time points under a Poisson model with p below 0.0001. Abundances of TCRs were expressed as counts per million after normalisation to the total number of TCRs sequenced in each sample. TRAV1-2 paired with TRAJ12, TRAJ20 or TRAJ33 defined MAIT TCRs, while TRAV10 paired with TRAJ18 defined iNKT TCRs. VDJdb, accessed 1 November 2021, was searched for CMV, EBV and SARS-CoV-2 annotated TCRs, excluding TCRs annotated for multiple antigens. In-frame beta chains were kept once TCRdb had trimmed the public reads at Q25 with fastp and called clones with MiXCR. One record per CDR3 amino acid sequence lists the most common genes and DNA. TCRdb's processing, not the authors', yielded these V and J calls. The sample table records 75,000 or so distinct CDR3 sequences; about 12% of these occur just once. Of the sample, roughly 7% is held by the ten largest clones.

Including cysteine and phenylalanine, the CDR3 has 12 amino acids. Of the read, only the CDR3 DNA is kept; its 36 bases are in frame from base 1. CDR1 and CDR2 (MGHDK, SYGVNS) derive from the germline V gene. Relative to germline, V is 4 bases shorter and J is 8 bases shorter, with 11 bases between their ends. Points the paper makes about the study in general: VDJdb matching was skewed toward anti-spike CD8 responses and likely underestimated virus-specific expansions, missing private and CD4 specificities.

This clonotype was detected only a few times. Its antigen is not yet known. Nothing much larger sits one base from this clone, and base qualities are not available. The sample consisted of whole blood. This TCR was sampled from an adult who was a healthcare worker with PCR-confirmed SARS-CoV-2 infection or an uninfected control (not recorded which). The V and J segments used are TRBV25-1 and TRBJ1-1, with the D segment identity uncertain. The DNA is TGTGCCAGCAGTGCCCTGACAAGGGAAGCTTTCTTT. Its amino acids are CASSALTREAFF.